The 2 T cell receptor beta chains given below trace back to one sample, sequenced in a study of cytomegalovirus exposure and HLA in healthy donors. With 60 Vbeta and 13 Jbeta primers, the PCR was carried out. Data came from immunoSEQ multiplex PCR; TCRdb stores just in-frame clones and leaves some out. Of around 91,000 clones in the sample, more than 55% were seen once. Sequencing was carried out using PBMCs. The receptors were sampled from a human donor in good health.

The gene calls are TRBV19 and TRBJ2-2; D uncertain. V dropped 1 base and J dropped 5 bases, with 8 bases sitting between them. This CDR3 has 14 residues. Per germline, CDR1 LNHDA and CDR2 SQIVND (reference sequence). The CDR3 DNA sequence: TGTGCCAGTAGTATAGGTCAGAGGACCGGGGAGCTGTTTTTT. Translated: CASSIGQRTGELFF. Using reference TRBV19 and TRBJ2-2 for the parts outside the CDR3, the full variable domain is DGGITQSPKYLFRKEGQNVTLSCEQNLNHDAMYWYRQDPGQGLRLIYYSQIVNDFQKGDIAEGYSVSREKKESFPLTVTSAQKNPTAFYLCASSIGQRTGELFFGEGSRLTVL.

Remarks on this clone: One end of the junction varies from germline; a read error may be responsible. V gene TRBV9 combines with J gene TRBJ1-2; no clear D. The V gene's germline CDR1 is SGDLS and CDR2 YYNGEE. The CDR3 loop spans 13 amino acids. CDR3 sequence: CDSSVGRNYGYTF. The CDR3 coding sequence is TGTGACAGCAGCGTAGGCAGGAACTATGGCTACACCTTC. The full variable domain, rest sourced from reference TRBV9 and TRBJ1-2, is DSGVTQTPKHLITATGQRVTLRCSPRSGDLSVYWYQQSLDQGLQFLIQYYNGEERAKGNILERFSAQQFPDLHSELNLSSLELGDSALYFCDSSVGRNYGYTFGSGTRLTVV.